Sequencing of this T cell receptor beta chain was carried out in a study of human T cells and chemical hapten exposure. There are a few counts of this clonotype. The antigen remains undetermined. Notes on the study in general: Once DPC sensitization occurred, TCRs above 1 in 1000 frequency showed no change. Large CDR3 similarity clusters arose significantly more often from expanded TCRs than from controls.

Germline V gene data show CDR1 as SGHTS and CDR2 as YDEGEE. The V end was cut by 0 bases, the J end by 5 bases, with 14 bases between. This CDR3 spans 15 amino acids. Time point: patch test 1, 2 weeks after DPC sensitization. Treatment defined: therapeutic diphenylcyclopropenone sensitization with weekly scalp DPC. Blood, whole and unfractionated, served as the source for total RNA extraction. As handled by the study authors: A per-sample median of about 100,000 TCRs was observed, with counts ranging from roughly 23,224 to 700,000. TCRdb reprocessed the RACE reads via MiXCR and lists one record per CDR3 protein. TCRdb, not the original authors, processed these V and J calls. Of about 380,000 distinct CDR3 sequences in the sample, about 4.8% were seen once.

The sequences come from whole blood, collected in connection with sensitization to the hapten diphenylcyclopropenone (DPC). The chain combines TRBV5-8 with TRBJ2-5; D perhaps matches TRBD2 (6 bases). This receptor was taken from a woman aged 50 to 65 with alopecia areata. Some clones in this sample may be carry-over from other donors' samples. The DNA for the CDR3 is TGTGCCAGCAGCTTGGAGTTCCGGGGACTGGAGACCCAGTACTTC. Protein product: CASSLEFRGLETQYF.